The subject of this entry is one TCR beta chain. Its antigen is as yet unknown. A junction end diverges from the germline sequence, so it may reflect a read error. Eligible hyperthyroidism cases comprised new diagnoses of under 2 months' duration in individuals aged 18 to 65. The PBMCs originated from roughly 10 ml of fresh peripheral blood. The CDR3 totals 11 residues. Germline CDR1 DFQATT, CDR2 SNEGSKA (reference sequence). TCR beta CDR3 regions were amplified from RNA transcripts. First-round RT-PCR relied on HTBI primers, and a second-round multiplex PCR came next. TCRdb reprocessed the multiplex PCR reads via MiXCR and lists one record per CDR3 protein. The sample includes roughly 350,000 distinct CDR3 sequences, 17% of them seen just once. This record belongs to a study of Graves' ophthalmopathy and Graves' hyperthyroidism. Points from the study as a whole: Appearing in blood as well were most expanded thyroid clonotypes above 0.001 frequency.

The source material was peripheral blood. V is TRBV20-1 and J is TRBJ1-1; perhaps TRBD1 as D (5 bases). This clonotype originated in an adult woman with stable Graves' hyperthyroidism. The chain's CDR3 is CRGFGGNEACF. In nucleotides, the CDR3 is TGCAGGGGCTTCGGGGGAAATGAAGCTTGCTTT.